A selection of T cell receptor beta chains follows, all from one sample in a study of blood T cell repertoires in COVID-19. Only in-frame clones appear in the TCRdb table, and some are missing; sequencing was by immunoSEQ multiplex PCR. The sample lists about 67,000 clones, 80% to 85% occurring once. The specimen sequenced was peripheral blood. The receptor source for this set is a human donor in a cohort sampled during active COVID-19. The CDR3 runs from the conserved cysteine through the conserved F or W.

j_call v_call cdr3_aa
TRBJ1-5 TRBV29-1 CSVVADYSNQPQHF
TRBJ2-7 TRBV4-3 CASTISTDRSSYEQYF
TRBJ2-1 TRBV11-2 CASSLLRDRAYNEQFF
TRBJ1-5 TRBV19 CATKGALGWSNQPQHF
TRBJ2-3 TRBV5-4 CASSPSGLSTDTQYF
TRBJ2-7 TRBV7-9 CASSLGSVEQYF
TRBJ1-2 TRBV5-1 CASSSGTGNGYTF
TRBJ2-3 TRBV24-1 CATSDPRTGLGTDTQYF
TRBJ1-1 TRBV6-1 CASSVMQGNAAFYTEAFF
TRBJ1-1 TRBV15 CATSRDSRNTEAFF
TRBJ2-1 TRBV5-1 CASSGGTSGSSSYNEQFF
TRBJ1-2 TRBV7-9 CASSPGTTNYGYTF
TRBJ1-2 TRBV6-5 CASIPGTGNYGYTF
TRBJ1-1 TRBV7-3 CASSQTGGKHTEAFF
TRBJ1-3 TRBV14 CASSQGVHTIYF
TRBJ1-4 TRBV2 CASRDRGRWNEKLFF
TRBJ1-2 TRBV5-1 CASSRRAGRGYTF
TRBJ1-2 TRBV7-2 CASSSGQVYGYTF
TRBJ1-4 TRBV19 CASRGQGVATNEKLFF
TRBJ2-1 TRBV28 CASSAGQGWDEQFF
TRBJ1-5 TRBV5-4 CASSPSPGGRGQPQHF
TRBJ1-1 TRBV7-2 CASSPRGGENTEAFF
TRBJ1-3 TRBV6-6 CASTPQGRNTIYF
TRBJ2-3 TRBV3-1/TRBV3-2 CASSRAGMTQYF
TRBJ2-1 TRBV9 CASSVTGETYNEQFF
TRBJ1-3 TRBV5-1 CASSLAGVEMGNTIYF
TRBJ1-6 TRBV28 CASSGPISASYNSPLHF
TRBJ2-3 TRBV5-1 CASSLVAGGGRTDTQYF
TRBJ1-5 TRBV19 CASRAKGGAGQPQHF
TRBJ1-3 TRBV19 CASKRTGSGNTIYF
TRBJ2-3 TRBV27 CASSFSGGPDTQYF
TRBJ2-4 TRBV12-3/TRBV12-4 CASSFLGANIQYF
TRBJ2-3 TRBV9 CASNARPGVPSSTDTQYF
TRBJ2-7 TRBV9 CASSDREGGEQYF
TRBJ1-1 TRBV30 CAWSVPGGGTPTEAFF
TRBJ2-1 TRBV28 CASRQVLAGGHEQFF
TRBJ2-7 TRBV27 CASSPWGLAGGQGSGEQYF
TRBJ2-5 TRBV28 CASSFGGSRETQYF
TRBJ1-2 TRBV5-1 CASSLADSLDGYTF
TRBJ2-5 TRBV18 CASSQKETQYF
TRBJ2-5 TRBV2 CASSESRGVRETQYF
TRBJ2-1 TRBV28 CASSQTTLNEQFF
TRBJ1-6 TRBV30 CACMDRGYYNSPLHF
TRBJ2-1 TRBV28 CASSSTSRDYNEQFF
TRBJ2-7 TRBV11-2 CASSFRRGYEQYF
TRBJ2-7 TRBV27 CASSPYDTAYEQYF
TRBJ1-3 TRBV9 CASRGTGGNTIYF
TRBJ2-1 TRBV30 CAWIWQAGGYGEQVF
TRBJ1-5 TRBV19 CASSIYPGGSNQPQHF
TRBJ1-4 TRBV15 CATSRDFGVGEKLFF
TRBJ2-1 TRBV28 CASSATSGGYPEQFF
TRBJ1-3 TRBV6-1 CASSEQALSGNTIYF